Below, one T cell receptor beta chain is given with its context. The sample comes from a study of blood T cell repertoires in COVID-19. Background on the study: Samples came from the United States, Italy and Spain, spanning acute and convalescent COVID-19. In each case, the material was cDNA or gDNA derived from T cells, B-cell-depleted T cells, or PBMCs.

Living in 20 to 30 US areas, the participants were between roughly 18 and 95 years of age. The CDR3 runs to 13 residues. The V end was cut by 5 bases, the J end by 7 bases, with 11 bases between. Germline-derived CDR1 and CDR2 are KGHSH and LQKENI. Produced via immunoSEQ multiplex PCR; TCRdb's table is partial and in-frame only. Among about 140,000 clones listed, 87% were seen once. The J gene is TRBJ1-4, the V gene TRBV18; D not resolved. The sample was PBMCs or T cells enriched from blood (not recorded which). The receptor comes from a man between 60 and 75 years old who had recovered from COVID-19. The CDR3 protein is CASSEVVSEKLFF. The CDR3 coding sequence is TGTGCCAGCTCAGAGGTTGTCAGTGAAAAACTGTTTTTT.